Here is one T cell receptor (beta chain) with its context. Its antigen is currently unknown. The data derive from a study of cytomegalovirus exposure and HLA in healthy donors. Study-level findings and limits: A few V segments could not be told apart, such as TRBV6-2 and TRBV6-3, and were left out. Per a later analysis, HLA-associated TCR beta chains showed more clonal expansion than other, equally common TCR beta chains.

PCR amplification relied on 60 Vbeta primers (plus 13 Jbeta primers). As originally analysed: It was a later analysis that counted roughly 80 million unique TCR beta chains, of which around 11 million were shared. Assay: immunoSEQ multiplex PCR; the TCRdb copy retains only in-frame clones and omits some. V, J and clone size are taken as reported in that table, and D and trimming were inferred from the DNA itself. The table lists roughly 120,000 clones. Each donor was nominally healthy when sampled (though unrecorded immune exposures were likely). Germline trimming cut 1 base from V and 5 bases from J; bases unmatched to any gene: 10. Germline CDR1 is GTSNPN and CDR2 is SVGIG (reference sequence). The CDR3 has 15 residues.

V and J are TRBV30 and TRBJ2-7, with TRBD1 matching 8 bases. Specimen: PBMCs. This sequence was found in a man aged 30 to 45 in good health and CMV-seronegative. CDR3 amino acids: CAWSAPRQGRDEQYF. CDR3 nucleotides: TGTGCCTGGAGTGCCCCTCGACAGGGGCGGGACGAGCAGTACTTC. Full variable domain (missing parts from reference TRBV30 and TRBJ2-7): SQTIHQWPATLVQPVGSPLSLECTVEGTSNPNLYWYRQAAGRGLQLLFYSVGIGQISSEVPQNLSASRPQDRQFILSSKKLLLSDSGFYLCAWSAPRQGRDEQYFGPGTRLTVT.